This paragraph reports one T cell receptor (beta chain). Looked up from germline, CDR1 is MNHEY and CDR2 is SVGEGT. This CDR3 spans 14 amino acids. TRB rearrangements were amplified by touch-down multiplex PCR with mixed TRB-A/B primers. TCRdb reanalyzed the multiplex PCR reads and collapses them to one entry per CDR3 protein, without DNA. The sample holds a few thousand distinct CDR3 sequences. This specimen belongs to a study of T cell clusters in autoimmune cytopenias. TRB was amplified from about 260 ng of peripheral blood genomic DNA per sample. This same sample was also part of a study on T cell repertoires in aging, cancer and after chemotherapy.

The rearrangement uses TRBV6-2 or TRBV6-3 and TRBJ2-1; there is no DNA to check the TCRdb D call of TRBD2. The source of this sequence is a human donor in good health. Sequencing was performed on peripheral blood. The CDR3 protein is CASAKSSGSYEQFF.